This T cell receptor beta chain came from a study of T cells in Graves' hyperthyroidism and ophthalmopathy. Study overall: At initial diagnosis, before any treatment had begun, peripheral blood was obtained.

Study results and caveats: The model foresaw ophthalmopathy a median around seven months prior to onset.

This clonotype was counted many times. No antigen is known for it. TCR beta CDR3 regions were amplified from RNA transcripts. The HTBI primer set drove a first-round RT-PCR of the TCR CDR3. One entry per CDR3 protein, called by TCRdb with MiXCR from the multiplex PCR reads. The sample includes approximately 270,000 distinct CDR3 sequences, about 14% seen only once; the top ten take 13%. The CDR3 spans 18 residues. V lost 6 bases and J lost 3; bases outside the gene matches: 12. Germline V gene data show CDR1 as MNHEY and CDR2 as SVGEGT. Hyperthyroidism patients were newly diagnosed, had disease duration under 2 months, and were aged 18 to 65 years. Uncontrolled infection, other autoimmune disease, pregnancy or lactation excluded patients.

The sequence was collected from a woman in her thirties or forties with Graves' hyperthyroidism that later progressed to Graves' ophthalmopathy. Sequencing was done on a sample of blood. The V gene is TRBV6-2 or TRBV6-3, the J gene TRBJ2-6; TRBD1 agrees at 9 bases. The CDR3 coding sequence is TGTGCCAGCAGGGGGGACAGGGTGGCGCTGAATGGGGCCAACGTCCTGACTTTC. This codes for CASRGDRVALNGANVLTF.